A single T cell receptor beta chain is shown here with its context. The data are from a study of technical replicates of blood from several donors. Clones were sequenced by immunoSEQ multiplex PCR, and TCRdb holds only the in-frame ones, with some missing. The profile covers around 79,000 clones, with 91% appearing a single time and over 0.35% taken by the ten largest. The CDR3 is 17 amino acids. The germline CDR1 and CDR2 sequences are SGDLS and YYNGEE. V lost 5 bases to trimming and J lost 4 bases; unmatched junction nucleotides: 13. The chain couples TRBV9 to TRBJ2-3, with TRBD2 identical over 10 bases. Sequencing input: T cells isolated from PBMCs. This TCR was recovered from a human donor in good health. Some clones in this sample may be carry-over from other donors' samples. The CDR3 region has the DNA TGTGCCAGCAGTGCCGGGCCCGGTCTAGCGGGAGCAGATACGCAGTATTTT. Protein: CASSAGPGLAGADTQYF.